The 12 T cell receptor beta chains reported below all come from one sample, sequenced in a study of neurological immune-mediated disorders. Time point indicated: longitudinal time-point 1 (baseline). TCRdb fed the 5' RACE reads into MiXCR, producing one record per CDR3 protein. The sample lists roughly 36,000 distinct CDR3 sequences; around 3.1% were seen once. Sample: PBMCs. The receptors here all came from a woman between 55 and 75 years old with multiple sclerosis.

This clonotype was seen at least ten times. The V gene is TRBV5-1, the J gene TRBJ2-1; 11 bases match TRBD1. The CDR3 has 14 residues. Germline lookup yields CDR1 SGHRS and CDR2 YFSETQ. V lost 5 bases and J lost 2; bases outside the gene matches: 0. CDR3 coding DNA: TGCGCCAGCAGGGGACAGGGGGCCTACAATGAGCAGTTCTTC. Its translation: CASRGQGAYNEQFF.

This clonotype was observed many times. The V and J genes are TRBV4-1 and TRBJ2-1; 13 bases align to TRBD2. The CDR3 has 21 residues. The V gene end was trimmed by 0 bases and the J gene end by 0 bases; junction bases not matched to a gene: 11. Germline assignment: CDR1 MGHRA and CDR2 YSYEKL. The DNA of the CDR3 is TGCGCCAGCAGCCAAGAAAGGAGACTAGCGGGGGGCCGAAGCTCCTACAATGAGCAGTTCTTC. Its translation is CASSQERRLAGGRSSYNEQFF.

In its sample, this clonotype was seen many times. This chain connects TRBV20-1 to TRBJ1-1; TRBD1 agrees at 7 bases. The CDR3 extends over 12 amino acids. Per the germline V gene, CDR1 is DFQATT and CDR2 is SNEGSKA (reference sequence). Trimming at V came to 6 bases and at J to 4 bases, leaving 5 bases not matched to a gene. The CDR3: CSAPPGGTEAFF. The DNA of the CDR3 is TGCAGTGCCCCCCCAGGGGGCACTGAAGCTTTCTTT.

This clonotype was recorded many times. This clone may be a read error of a much larger clone one base away. No conserved phenylalanine or tryptophan is present at the end of the CDR3, so a read error is the likely explanation. The CDR3 nucleotides read TGTGCCAGCAGCTTAAACCTAGCCAAAAACATTCAGTACTGC. The encoded protein is CASSLNLAKNIQYC. V usage is TRBV7-8 and J usage is TRBJ2-4; D gene ambiguous. The CDR3 consists of 14 residues. Trimming pared 2 bases from V and 0 bases from J, leaving 5 bases between. CDR1 is SGHVS, CDR2 FQNEAQ, per germline.

This clonotype was counted ten times or more. The gene calls are TRBV18 and TRBJ1-1, with a weak D call TRBD1 (6 bases). The V and J ends lost 1 base and 3 bases respectively, with 6 bases between them. CDR1 and CDR2 from the germline V gene are KGHSH and LQKENI. The CDR3 runs 13 residues. The CDR3 loop is CASSPQGDTEAFF. For the CDR3, the DNA is TGTGCCAGCTCACCACAGGGGGACACTGAAGCTTTCTTT.

In this sample, this clonotype turned up many times. CDR3: CASSLAGGDYGYTF. For the CDR3, the DNA is TGTGCCAGCAGCTTAGCGGGGGGCGACTATGGCTACACCTTC. The chain links TRBV11-2 to TRBJ1-2; D possibly corresponds to TRBD1 (6 bases). The germline gives CDR1 SGHAT, CDR2 FQNNGV. V lost 1 base and J 3 bases, leaving 9 bases between the germline ends. The CDR3 extends over 14 amino acids.

This clonotype was seen at least ten times. The rearrangement joins TRBV5-1 to TRBJ1-4; 7 nucleotides align to TRBD1. This CDR3 is built from 15 residues. From germline, CDR1 is SGHRS and CDR2 YFSETQ. The trim removed 4 bases at V and 2 bases at J, leaving 5 bases unmatched. CDR3 in DNA: TGCGCCAGCAGCGGCCTGACAGGGACTAATGAAAAACTGTTTTTT. Protein sequence: CASSGLTGTNEKLFF.

The table lists this clonotype with many counts. CDR3 nucleotides: TGTGCCAGCAGCTCCCCGGGACTCATATCTCCCACAGATACGCAGTATTTT. It encodes CASSSPGLISPTDTQYF. The chain has TRBV7-2 and TRBJ2-3, with D possibly matching TRBD2 (6 bases). CDR1 is SGHTA and CDR2 is FQGNSA in the germline V gene. Trimming shortened V by 4 bases and J by 2 bases, and 19 bases separated the two germline ends. This CDR3 spans 17 amino acids. Full variable domain (rest looked up from reference TRBV7-2 and TRBJ2-3): GAGVSQSPSNKVTEKGKDVELRCDPISGHTALYWYRQSLGQGLEFLIYFQGNSAPDKSGLPSDRFSAERTGGSVSTLTIQRTQQEDSAVYLCASSSPGLISPTDTQYFGPGTRLTVL.

This clonotype was recorded at least ten times. The J gene is TRBJ2-7, the V gene TRBV10-3, with 7 bases lining up with TRBD2. Germline loops: CDR1 ENHRY, CDR2 SYGVKD. Losses at the gene ends were 2 bases for V and 2 bases for J; bases not matched to a gene: 3. CDR3 length equals 14 residues. The CDR3 spells CAISEDRGAYEQYF. In DNA form, the CDR3 reads TGTGCCATCAGTGAGGACCGGGGGGCCTACGAGCAGTACTTC.

This clonotype was detected many times. V and J are TRBV6-1 and TRBJ1-1; weak D call: TRBD1 (6 bases). This CDR3 is built from 13 residues. Germline CDR1 reads MNHNS; CDR2 reads SASEGT. Trimming took off 6 bases at V and 6 bases at J, with 14 bases between the two ends. CDR3 sequence (DNA): TGTGCCAGCAGGGAGACAGGAATCGCTGAAGCTTTCTTT. Residues: CASRETGIAEAFF.

The sample holds many counts of this clonotype. This chain uses TRBV20-1 with TRBJ2-2; 8 bases agree with TRBD2. The CDR3 runs 15 residues. The germline V gene encodes CDR1 DFQATT and CDR2 SNEGSKA (reference sequence). After removal of 1 base from V and 3 bases from J, the junction contained 4 bases not matched to a gene. The CDR3 nucleotides read TGCAGTGCTAGAGGAGAGCGGGGGTACACCGGGGAGCTGTTTTTT. It is translated as CSARGERGYTGELFF.

Many counts were recorded for this clonotype. The chain links TRBV18 to TRBJ2-6; 9 bases agree with TRBD1. V gave up 3 bases and J gave up 0 bases; unmatched junction bases: 3. This CDR3 is built from 17 residues. Germline CDR1 is KGHSH and CDR2 is LQKENI. The CDR3 bases are TGTGCCAGCTCACCGAGACAGGGGGACTCTGGGGCCAACGTCCTGACTTTC. Translation: CASSPRQGDSGANVLTF.